The 21 T cell receptor beta chains in this list originate from one sample, sequenced in a study of shared clonotypes between healthy human individuals. CD45RO-negative, CCR7-selected cells formed the naive CD8 fraction, which excluded terminally differentiated effector memory CD45RA+ cells. Assay: immunoSEQ multiplex PCR; the TCRdb copy retains only in-frame clones and omits some. The repertoire has roughly 650,000 clones, about 96% of them found once; the top ten carry roughly 0.12%. Sequenced input: naive CD8+ T cells sorted from blood. The receptors were gathered from a woman aged 25-40 years in good health.

The CDR3 loop reads CASSNFPGPGSEAFF. In nucleotides, the CDR3 is TGTGCCAGCAGCAACTTTCCGGGACCCGGGTCTGAAGCTTTCTTT. The V call is TRBV5-6, the J call TRBJ1-1, with D perhaps TRBD1 (5 bases). CDR3 length: 15 amino acids. Germline-derived CDR1 and CDR2 are SGHDT and YYEEEE. The V gene lost 4 bases and the J gene lost 6 bases, with 19 bases spanning the gap.

The chain has TRBV2 and TRBJ1-3; 8 nucleotides line up with TRBD1. The V gene's germline CDR1 is SNHLY and CDR2 FYNNEI. The CDR3 has 16 amino acids. Losses at the gene ends were 3 bases for V and 0 bases for J; bases not matched to a gene: 4. CDR3 protein: CASSEAGGISGNTIYF. CDR3 nucleotides: TGTGCCAGCAGTGAGGCAGGGGGCATCTCTGGAAACACCATATATTTT.

The chain links TRBV14 to TRBJ2-1; the match to TRBD2 covers 9 bases. V shed 5 bases and J 3 bases; nucleotides not matched to a gene: 5. The V gene's germline CDR1 is SGHDN and CDR2 FVKESK. There are 15 residues in the CDR3. CDR3 sequence (DNA): TGTGCCAGCAGCTGGGTTAGCGGGAGCTACAATGAGCAGTTCTTC. This sequence encodes CASSWVSGSYNEQFF.

This chain connects TRBV6-1 to TRBJ1-4; the match to TRBD1 covers 8 bases. The germline V gene encodes CDR1 MNHNS and CDR2 SASEGT. V shed 9 bases and J 12 bases; nucleotides not matched to a gene: 6. The length of the CDR3 is 11 residues. CDR3 DNA sequence: TGTGCCAGTTCTGAGACAGGGGAACTGTTTTTT. Its protein product is CASSETGELFF.

With regard to this clone: The junction shows a germline mismatch at one end, possibly a read error. V gene TRBV28 combines with J gene TRBJ2-5, with TRBD1 as a possible D gene (6 bases). Germline assignment: CDR1 MDHEN and CDR2 SYDVKM. This CDR3 contains 15 residues. Here the CDR3 reads CASSSTARTEETQYF. In DNA form, the CDR3 reads TGTGCTAGCAGCTCGACAGCTCGGACAGAAGAGACCCAGTACTTC.

The chain uses TRBV28 and TRBJ2-1, with 7 bases that match TRBD1. The CDR3 consists of 12 residues. V lost 3 bases and J lost 14; bases outside the gene matches: 7. Germline assignment: CDR1 MDHEN and CDR2 SYDVKM. As DNA, the CDR3 is TGTGCCAGCAGTTTGCCAGGGGGTCGCGAGTTCTTC. Amino acid sequence: CASSLPGGREFF.

In DNA form, the CDR3 reads TGTGCCAGCAGCCACTCCTACGAGCAGTACTTC. Translation: CASSHSYEQYF. The rearrangement joins TRBV13 to TRBJ2-7; no clear D. Trimming cost V 5 bases and J 0 bases, with 2 bases left between them. The CDR3 spans 11 residues. Germline assignment: CDR1 PRHDT and CDR2 FYEKMQ (reference sequence).

The rearrangement links TRBV30 to TRBJ2-5, with D unresolved. The ends were cut back, 5 bases at V and 4 bases at J, with 17 bases in the middle. The CDR3 runs to 14 residues. CDR1 and CDR2 (germline): GTSNPN, SVGIG (reference sequence). DNA of the CDR3: TGTGCCTGGGATCCGGGCCAAACTCCAGAGACCCAGTACTTC. Its translation: CAWDPGQTPETQYF. Variable domain in full (rest from reference TRBV30 and TRBJ2-5): SQTIHQWPATLVQPVGSPLSLECTVEGTSNPNLYWYRQAAGRGLQLLFYSVGIGQISSEVPQNLSASRPQDRQFILSSKKLLLSDSGFYLCAWDPGQTPETQYFGPGTRLLVL.

Concerning this clone itself: Other DNA sequences in this specimen translate into the identical CDR3. The rearrangement links TRBV28 to TRBJ2-2; D is ambiguous. The CDR3 has 12 amino acids. Germline assignment: CDR1 MDHEN and CDR2 SYDVKM. Trimming cost V 2 bases and J 6 bases, with 4 bases left between them. The CDR3 region is CASSLNPGELFF. CDR3 nucleotides: TGTGCCAGCAGTTTAAACCCCGGGGAGCTGTTTTTT.

This clone has just one count. V gene TRBV5-4 combines with J gene TRBJ2-4; unclear D gene. The V end was cut by 0 bases, the J end by 7 bases, with 5 bases between. The CDR3 spans 12 residues. Germline-derived CDR1 and CDR2 are SGHNT and YYREEE (reference sequence). CDR3 sequence: CASSLDANIQYF. CDR3 nucleotide sequence: TGTGCCAGCAGCTTGGACGCGAACATTCAGTACTTC.

The CDR3 DNA follows: TGTGCCAGCAGCCTGGGCGGGTGGATGAACACTGAAGCTTTCTTT. It is translated as CASSLGGWMNTEAFF. The J gene is TRBJ1-1, the V gene TRBV5-4; D gene unclear. Germline V gene data show CDR1 as SGHNT and CDR2 as YYREEE (reference sequence). V lost 4 bases to trimming and J lost 0 bases, with 13 bases between them. CDR3 length equals 15 residues.

The CDR3 is CSVSAGGGAGGYTF. CDR3 bases: TGCAGCGTTTCCGCAGGTGGGGGGGCAGGTGGCTACACCTTC. The V call is TRBV29-1, the J call TRBJ1-2, with a weak D call TRBD1 (6 bases). The CDR3 covers 14 residues. From germline, CDR1 is SQVTM and CDR2 ANQGSEA. Trimming took off 5 bases at V and 7 bases at J, with 20 bases between the two ends.

The chain carries TRBV5-6 and TRBJ2-7; a weak D match, TRBD1 (5 bases). The germline V and J ends were trimmed by 2 bases and 5 bases, with 11 bases remaining between them. Germline V gene lookup returns CDR1 SGHDT and CDR2 YYEEEE. The CDR3 runs to 13 residues. The CDR3 region is CASSFGQGNEQYF. The CDR3 nucleotides are TGTGCCAGCAGCTTTGGGCAGGGCAACGAGCAGTACTTC.

The V gene is TRBV7-9, the J gene TRBJ2-5; 10 bases are shared with TRBD1. The J call could be wrong; TRBJ2-7 is a better fit for the DNA end. Germline V gene sequence: CDR1 SEHNR, CDR2 FQNEAQ (reference sequence). The CDR3 is made up of 13 amino acids. The CDR3 sequence: CATGGTGAYEQYF. The CDR3 DNA is TGTGCCACAGGAGGGACAGGGGCCTACGAGCAGTACTTC.

This rearrangement joins TRBV27 to TRBJ2-3, with D perhaps matching TRBD1 (6 bases). V dropped 7 bases and J dropped 1 base, with 15 bases sitting between them. Germline V gene sequence: CDR1 MNHEY, CDR2 SMNVEV (reference sequence). The CDR3 extends over 15 amino acids. This CDR3 is CASKATGSRTDTQYF. The DNA of the CDR3 is TGTGCCAGCAAGGCTACAGGGTCACGCACAGATACGCAGTATTTT.

In its sample, this clone was seen once. The J gene is TRBJ1-1, the V gene TRBV28, with D possibly matching TRBD1 (5 bases). The CDR3 runs to 11 residues. V shed 8 bases and J shed 7 bases, with 11 bases lying between them. CDR1 and CDR2 (germline): MDHEN, SYDVKM. The CDR3 region is CASHQGLEAFF. The CDR3 nucleotides read TGTGCCAGCCATCAGGGACTTGAAGCTTTCTTT.

The CDR3 protein is CASSIRDLTGELFF. The DNA of the CDR3 is TGTGCCAGTAGTATCCGGGACCTAACCGGGGAGCTGTTTTTT. The genes are TRBV19 and TRBJ2-2; D may correspond to TRBD1 or TRBD2 (5 bases each). V lost 3 bases, J lost 5 bases, and 10 bases lay in between. This CDR3 is built from 14 residues. Germline V gives CDR1 LNHDA, CDR2 SQIVND (reference sequence).

The CDR3 here is CASSLTSGRGEQYF. CDR3 nucleotides: TGTGCCAGCAGCTTGACTAGCGGGAGAGGAGAGCAGTACTTC. The gene calls are TRBV5-6 and TRBJ2-7, with 11 bases aligning to TRBD2. Germline assignment: CDR1 SGHDT and CDR2 YYEEEE. Trimming at V came to 1 base and at J to 7 bases, leaving 4 bases not matched to a gene. This CDR3 has 14 residues.

This sequence joins TRBV4-1 and TRBJ2-7; possible D gene TRBD2, 5 bases. V shed 0 bases and J shed 5 bases, with 14 bases lying between them. Germline CDR1 and CDR2: MGHRA and YSYEKL. The CDR3 has 15 residues. Here the CDR3 reads CASSQDGLDSNEQYF. DNA of the CDR3: TGCGCCAGCAGCCAAGACGGTTTGGACTCGAACGAGCAGTACTTC.

The V call is TRBV28, the J call TRBJ2-4; 7 bases match TRBD2. Germline CDR1 is MDHEN and CDR2 is SYDVKM. This CDR3 is 16 amino acids long. Losses at the gene ends were 7 bases for V and 4 bases for J; bases not matched to a gene: 13. CDR3 sequence: CASNGAREREKNIQYF. In DNA, the CDR3 is TGTGCCAGCAACGGGGCGCGGGAGCGGGAAAAAAACATTCAGTACTTC.

This chain uses TRBV28 with TRBJ1-2, with D tentatively TRBD1 (5 bases). This CDR3 contains 14 residues. The germline CDR1 and CDR2 sequences are MDHEN and SYDVKM. Trimming removed 6 bases at V and 4 bases at J, with 15 bases between. The CDR3 nucleotides read TGTGCCAGCAGCTCTCCGGGGCAGGTCTATGGCTACACCTTC. It encodes CASSSPGQVYGYTF.